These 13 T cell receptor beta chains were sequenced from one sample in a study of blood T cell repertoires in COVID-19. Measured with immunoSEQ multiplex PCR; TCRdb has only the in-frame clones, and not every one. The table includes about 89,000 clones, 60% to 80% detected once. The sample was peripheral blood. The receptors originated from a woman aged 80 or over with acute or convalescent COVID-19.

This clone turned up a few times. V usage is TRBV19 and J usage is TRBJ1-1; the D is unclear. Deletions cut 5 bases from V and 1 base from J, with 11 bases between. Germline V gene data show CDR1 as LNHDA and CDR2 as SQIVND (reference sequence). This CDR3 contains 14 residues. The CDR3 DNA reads TGTGCCAGTAGTGTCCCGAGCGGGAACACTGAAGCTTTCTTT. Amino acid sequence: CASSVPSGNTEAFF.

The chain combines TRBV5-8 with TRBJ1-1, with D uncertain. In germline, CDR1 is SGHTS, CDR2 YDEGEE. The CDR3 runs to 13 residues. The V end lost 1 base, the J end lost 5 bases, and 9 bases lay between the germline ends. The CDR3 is CASSLNRRTEAFF. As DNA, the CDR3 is TGTGCCAGCAGCTTGAACAGAAGGACTGAAGCTTTCTTT.

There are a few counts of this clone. CDR3 loop: CAIRRTGERGELFF. Here the CDR3 DNA reads TGTGCCATCAGGAGGACAGGGGAGCGAGGGGAGCTGTTTTTT. The chain couples TRBV10-3 to TRBJ2-2; 9 bases are shared with TRBD1. V shed 6 bases, J shed 8 bases, and the junction held 7 bases outside the gene matches. The length of the CDR3 is 14 residues. The germline V gene has CDR1 ENHRY and CDR2 SYGVKD.

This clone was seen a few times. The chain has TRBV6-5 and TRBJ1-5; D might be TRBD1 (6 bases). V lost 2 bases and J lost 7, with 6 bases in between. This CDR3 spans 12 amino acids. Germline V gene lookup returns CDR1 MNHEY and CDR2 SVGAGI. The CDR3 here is CASSYGGQPQHF. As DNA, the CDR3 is TGTGCCAGCAGTTACGGGGGCCAGCCCCAGCATTTT.

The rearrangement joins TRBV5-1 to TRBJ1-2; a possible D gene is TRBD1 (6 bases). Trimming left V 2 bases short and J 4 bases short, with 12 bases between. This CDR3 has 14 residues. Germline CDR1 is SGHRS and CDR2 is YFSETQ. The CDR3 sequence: CASSLDRWGYGYTF. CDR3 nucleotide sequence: TGCGCCAGCAGCTTAGACAGGTGGGGCTATGGCTACACCTTC.

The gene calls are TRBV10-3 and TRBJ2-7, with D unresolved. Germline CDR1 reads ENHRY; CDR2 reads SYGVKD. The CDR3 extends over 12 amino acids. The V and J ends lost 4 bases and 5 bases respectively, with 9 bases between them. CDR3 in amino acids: CAISANRNEQYF. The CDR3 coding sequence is TGTGCCATCAGTGCGAACAGAAACGAGCAGTACTTC.

CDR3 region: CAWSFTENTEAFF. The CDR3 nucleotides read TGTGCCTGGAGTTTTACAGAGAACACTGAAGCTTTCTTT. J is TRBJ1-1 and V is TRBV30; D not resolved. The germline V and J ends were trimmed by 2 bases and 1 base, with 8 bases remaining between them. The CDR3 is 13 residues long. Per germline, CDR1 GTSNPN and CDR2 SVGIG (reference sequence).

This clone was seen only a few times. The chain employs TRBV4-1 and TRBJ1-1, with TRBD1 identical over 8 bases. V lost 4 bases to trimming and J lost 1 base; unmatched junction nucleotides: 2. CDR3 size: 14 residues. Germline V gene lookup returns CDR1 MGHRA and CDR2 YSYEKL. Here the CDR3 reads CASSPGQANTEAFF. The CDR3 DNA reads TGCGCCAGCAGCCCGGGACAGGCGAACACTGAAGCTTTCTTT.

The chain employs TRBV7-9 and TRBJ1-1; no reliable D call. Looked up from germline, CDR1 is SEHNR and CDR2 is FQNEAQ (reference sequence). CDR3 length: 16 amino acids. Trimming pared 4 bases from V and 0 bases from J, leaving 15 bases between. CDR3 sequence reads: CASSSIRVRVNTEAFF. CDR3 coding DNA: TGTGCCAGCAGCTCCATAAGGGTGAGGGTGAACACTGAAGCTTTCTTT. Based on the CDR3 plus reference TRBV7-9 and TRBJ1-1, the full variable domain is DTGVSQNPRHKITKRGQNVTFRCDPISEHNRLYWYRQTLGQGPEFLTYFQNEAQLEKSRLLSDRFSAERPKGSFSTLEIQRTEQGDSAMYLCASSSIRVRVNTEAFFGQGTRLTVV.

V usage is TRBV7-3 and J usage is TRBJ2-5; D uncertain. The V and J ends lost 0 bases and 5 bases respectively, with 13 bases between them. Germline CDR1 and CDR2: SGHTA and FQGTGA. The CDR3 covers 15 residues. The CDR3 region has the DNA TGTGCCAGCAGCTTAACGGGTCAGGTCAGGGAGACCCAGTACTTC. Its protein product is CASSLTGQVRETQYF.

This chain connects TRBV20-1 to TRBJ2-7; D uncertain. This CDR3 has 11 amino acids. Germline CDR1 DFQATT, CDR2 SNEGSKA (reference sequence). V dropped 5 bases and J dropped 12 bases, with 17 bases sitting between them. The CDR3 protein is CSASRSYNGYF. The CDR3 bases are TGCAGTGCTTCTAGGTCGTATAACGGGTACTTC.

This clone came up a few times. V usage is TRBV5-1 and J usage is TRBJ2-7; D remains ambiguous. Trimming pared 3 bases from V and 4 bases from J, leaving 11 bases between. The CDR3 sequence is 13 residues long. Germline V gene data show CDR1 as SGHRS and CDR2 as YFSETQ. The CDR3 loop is CASSSSSLYEQYF. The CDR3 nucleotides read TGCGCCAGCAGCTCCTCAAGCCTATACGAGCAGTACTTC.

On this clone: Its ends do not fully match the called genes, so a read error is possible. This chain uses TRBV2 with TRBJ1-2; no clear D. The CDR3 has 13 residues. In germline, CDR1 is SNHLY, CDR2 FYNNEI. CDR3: CASGESSDGGYTF. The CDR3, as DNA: TGTGCCAGCGGTGAATCGAGCGATGGAGGCTACACCTTC.